These 8 T cell receptor beta chains came from one sample sequenced in a study of CD8+ T cells in alopecia areata. The sequencing template was cDNA reverse transcribed from extracted RNA. Sequencing used immunoSEQ multiplex PCR; TCRdb keeps in-frame clones, though not all of them. The repertoire has 150,000 or so clones, 85% to 90% of them found once; the top ten carry about 15%. The input for sequencing was CD8+ T cells sorted from blood, taken at week 0. These receptors all stem from a human donor with alopecia areata.

DNA of the CDR3: TGTGCCATCAGTGAAGGGGGACAAGCGAACACTGAAGCTTTCTTT. It is translated as CAISEGGQANTEAFF. J is TRBJ1-1 and V is TRBV10-3; D possibly corresponds to TRBD1 (6 bases). This CDR3 has 15 residues. Germline assignment: CDR1 ENHRY and CDR2 SYGVKD. The germline V and J ends were trimmed by 3 bases and 1 base, with 12 bases remaining between them.

The rearrangement joins TRBV7-9 to TRBJ1-5; D call uncertain. The CDR3 runs to 12 residues. The germline V gene encodes CDR1 SEHNR and CDR2 FQNEAQ (reference sequence). Trimming shortened V by 10 bases and J by 2 bases, and 9 bases separated the two germline ends. CDR3 sequence (DNA): TGTGCCACCCAGGAGGGCAATCAGCCCCAGCATTTT. This encodes CATQEGNQPQHF.

The chain carries TRBV2 and TRBJ2-7; 7 bases are a match to TRBD1. Germline CDR1 reads SNHLY; CDR2 reads FYNNEI. This CDR3 contains 15 residues. Trimming removed 4 bases from V and 0 bases from J; junction bases left unmatched: 6. CDR3 region: CASSGQQGISYEQYF. The DNA of the CDR3 is TGTGCCAGCAGTGGCCAACAGGGGATCTCCTACGAGCAGTACTTC.

There are many counts of this clone. The chain has TRBV7-8 and TRBJ2-3, with D tentatively TRBD1 (6 bases). V lost 6 bases and J 4 bases, leaving 17 bases between the germline ends. Germline V gives CDR1 SGHVS, CDR2 FQNEAQ. This CDR3 region has 15 residues. CDR3 sequence (DNA): TGTGCCAGCAGACCAACCCAGGGGATTTCAGATACGCAGTATTTT. Translation gives CASRPTQGISDTQYF.

V usage is TRBV29-1 and J usage is TRBJ2-1; 7 positions agree with TRBD2. The CDR3 has 15 residues. V lost 0 bases to trimming and J lost 2 bases; unmatched junction nucleotides: 4. Germline assignment: CDR1 SQVTM and CDR2 ANQGSEA. For the CDR3, the DNA is TGCAGCGTTGAAGAGGGGGGGTCTCCCTACAATGAGCAGTTCTTC. Translating gives CSVEEGGSPYNEQFF.

This clone was picked up one time. The chain uses TRBV7-2 and TRBJ2-2; no clear D gene. Germline assignment: CDR1 SGHTA and CDR2 FQGNSA. This CDR3 region has 12 residues. Trimming left V 5 bases short and J 8 bases short, with 9 bases between. This CDR3 reads CASSPSWGELFF. CDR3 nucleotide sequence: TGTGCCAGCAGCCCCTCCTGGGGGGAGCTGTTTTTT.

J is TRBJ2-7 and V is TRBV29-1; a weak D match, TRBD1 (5 bases). Germline V CDR1 and CDR2: SQVTM, ANQGSEA. This CDR3 has 14 residues. V shed 4 bases and J shed 4 bases, with 17 bases lying between them. The CDR3 here is CSVGRGRAKYEQYF. In DNA form, the CDR3 reads TGCAGCGTTGGGCGTGGCAGGGCCAAGTACGAGCAGTACTTC.

The count of this clone is one. This sequence joins TRBV27 and TRBJ2-3, with 7 bases identical to TRBD2. This CDR3 region has 18 residues. Germline V CDR1 and CDR2: MNHEY, SMNVEV (reference sequence). V trimming: 7 bases; J trimming: 2 bases; junction bases outside the gene matches: 18. The CDR3 region is CASTEKDPQRGLTDTQYF. The DNA of the CDR3 is TGTGCCAGCACCGAAAAGGACCCCCAGCGGGGCCTCACAGATACGCAGTATTTT.